The present T cell receptor beta chain was sequenced within a study of shared clonotypes between healthy human individuals. The study, taken as a whole, reports: Naive subsets, compared against memory subsets, generally had larger estimated richness values. Only blood was sampled; tissue repertoires likely differ.

Details on this clone: Its antigen is as yet unknown.

The CDR3 is 18 residues long. V dropped 4 bases and J dropped 7 bases, with 29 bases sitting between them. Germline CDR1 SGHDT, CDR2 YYEEEE. The repertoire was sequenced with immunoSEQ multiplex PCR; TCRdb's copy has only in-frame clones and lacks some. The data show just over 2,000,000 clones, with 85% to 95% seen just once and 0.1% to 0.15% held by the top ten. The clonotype comes from a young man in good health. The chain links TRBV5-6 to TRBJ1-2, with D perhaps matching TRBD1 (5 bases). Sequencing was carried out using naive CD4+ T cells sorted from blood. Subset in this sample: CD45RA+ positively selected. The CDR3 protein is CASSPTLPGSRGRTGYTF. For the CDR3, the DNA is TGTGCCAGCAGCCCCACCCTACCGGGATCGCGGGGGAGGACTGGCTACACCTTC. The full variable domain, rest sourced from reference TRBV5-6 and TRBJ1-2, is DAGVTQSPTHLIKTRGQQVTLRCSPKSGHDTVSWYQQALGQGPQFIFQYYEEEERQRGNFPDRFSGHQFPNYSSELNVNALLLGDSALYLCASSPTLPGSRGRTGYTFGSGTRLTVV.